The 22 T cell receptor beta chains in this list originate from one sample, sequenced in a study of cytomegalovirus exposure and HLA in healthy donors. In the PCR, 60 Vbeta and 13 Jbeta primers were used. Method: immunoSEQ multiplex PCR; TCRdb's copy keeps in-frame clones and lacks some. The table lists approximately 180,000 clones, over 65% of them singletons. Source material: PBMCs. Every receptor here comes from a woman in her 30s in good health and CMV-seronegative.

The gene calls are TRBV5-1 and TRBJ2-2; 9 nucleotides match TRBD1. Germline V gene lookup returns CDR1 SGHRS and CDR2 YFSETQ. This CDR3 spans 15 amino acids. V was clipped by 7 bases and J by 3 bases; unmatched bases: 7. The CDR3, as DNA: TGCGCCAGCTGTATGGGACAGGGCGACACCGGGGAGCTGTTTTTT. The encoded protein is CASCMGQGDTGELFF.

Only one count was recorded for this clone. One junction end disagrees with the germline gene, perhaps due to a read error. The J gene is TRBJ2-3, the V gene TRBV7-7, with 11 bases that match TRBD2. The CDR3 extends over 14 amino acids. The germline V gene has CDR1 SSHAT and CDR2 FNYEAQ (reference sequence). CDR3 residues: CASSLAGGADTQYF. The CDR3, as DNA: TGTGCTAGCAGCTTAGCGGGAGGGGCAGATACGCAGTATTTT.

The chain couples TRBV30 to TRBJ1-1; no clear D. CDR3 length: 10 residues. V lost 4 bases to trimming and J lost 7 bases, with 7 bases between them. The germline CDR1 and CDR2 sequences are GTSNPN and SVGIG (reference sequence). CDR3 bases: TGTGCCTGGAAGCTGCATGAAGCTTTCTTT. This encodes CAWKLHEAFF.

The chain is built from TRBV11-3 and TRBJ2-1; 9 bases are shared with TRBD1. This CDR3 has 13 amino acids. Germline V gene data show CDR1 as SGHNT and CDR2 as YENEEA. The V gene end was trimmed by 2 bases and the J gene end by 15 bases; junction bases not matched to a gene: 8. Here the CDR3 reads CASSLSSTGGRFF. The CDR3 DNA follows: TGTGCCAGCAGCTTATCAAGCACAGGGGGCCGGTTCTTC.

The CDR3 loop reads CAWTGFGNTIYF. The DNA of the CDR3 is TGTGCCTGGACAGGGTTCGGAAACACCATATATTTT. This chain uses TRBV30 with TRBJ1-3; TRBD1 is a possible D gene (5 bases). The germline V and J ends were trimmed by 4 bases and 4 bases, with 8 bases remaining between them. The CDR3 has 12 residues. Germline V lookup: CDR1 GTSNPN, CDR2 SVGIG (reference sequence).

The chain couples TRBV5-1 to TRBJ1-6; D is undetermined. The CDR3 extends over 19 amino acids. Per germline, CDR1 SGHRS and CDR2 YFSETQ. Trimming cost V 0 bases and J 5 bases, with 21 bases left between them. The CDR3 region has the DNA TGCGCCAGCAGCTTGGAAGGTCGGCTCCAGCGGGTGGATAATTCACCCCTCCACTTT. Its translation: CASSLEGRLQRVDNSPLHF.

This clone was seen more than once but under ten times. This sequence joins TRBV5-1 and TRBJ2-5; D perhaps matches TRBD2 (5 bases). Germline V gene sequence: CDR1 SGHRS, CDR2 YFSETQ. V was cut by 4 bases and J by 0 bases, with 10 bases left in between. This CDR3 is 14 amino acids long. The CDR3 region is CASSPLEYQETQYF. CDR3 nucleotides: TGCGCCAGCAGCCCACTAGAGTACCAAGAGACCCAGTACTTC.

V usage is TRBV7-9 and J usage is TRBJ2-7; TRBD1 agrees at 9 bases. Germline lookup yields CDR1 SEHNR and CDR2 FQNEAQ (reference sequence). V trimming: 4 bases; J trimming: 4 bases; junction bases outside the gene matches: 8. The CDR3 sequence is 15 residues long. In DNA form, the CDR3 reads TGTGCCAGCAGCTCCACGGGACAGGGATCTTACGAGCAGTACTTC. Protein product: CASSSTGQGSYEQYF.

In this sample, this clone turned up a few times. The chain carries TRBV25-1 and TRBJ1-4; D is undetermined. Germline lookup yields CDR1 MGHDK and CDR2 SYGVNS. V was shortened by 2 bases and J by 5 bases, with 6 bases between the two germline ends. CDR3 length: 13 amino acids. This CDR3 is CASSERRNEKLFF. The CDR3 nucleotides are TGTGCCAGCAGTGAAAGGAGGAATGAAAAACTGTTTTTT.

V and J are TRBV5-8 and TRBJ2-7, with 9 bases matching TRBD1. Germline CDR1 and CDR2: SGHTS and YDEGEE. The CDR3 runs 17 residues. V shed 2 bases and J 1 base; nucleotides not matched to a gene: 10. CDR3 sequence: CASSFSTGGSESYEQYF. CDR3 nucleotides: TGTGCCAGCAGCTTTTCTACAGGGGGCTCAGAATCCTACGAGCAGTACTTC. Based on the CDR3 plus reference TRBV5-8 and TRBJ2-7, the full variable domain is EAGVTQSPTHLIKTRGQQATLRCSPISGHTSVYWYQQALGLGLQFLLWYDEGEERNRGNFPPRFSGRQFPNYSSELNVNALELEDSALYLCASSFSTGGSESYEQYFGPGTRLTVT.

This clone was recorded once. This sequence joins TRBV6-1 and TRBJ1-5; 8 nucleotides align to TRBD1. The CDR3 is made up of 13 amino acids. Germline CDR1 MNHNS, CDR2 SASEGT. J was trimmed by 4 bases and V by 6 bases; bases with no gene match: 2. DNA of the CDR3: TGTGCCAGCAGAGACAGGGGAAATCAGCCCCAGCATTTT. It codes for CASRDRGNQPQHF.

The gene calls are TRBV7-8 and TRBJ1-2; D is possibly TRBD1 (5 bases). V lost 0 bases and J 4 bases, leaving 27 bases between the germline ends. The CDR3 contains 20 residues. The germline CDR1 and CDR2 sequences are SGHVS and FQNEAQ. The CDR3 reads CASSLAGAQGPRPRLYGYTF. The CDR3 DNA reads TGTGCCAGCAGCTTAGCAGGGGCTCAAGGACCCCGCCCGCGCCTCTATGGCTACACCTTC. Supplemented by reference TRBV7-8 and TRBJ1-2, the full variable domain reads GAGVSQSPRYKVAKRGQDVALRCDPISGHVSLFWYQQALGQGPEFLTYFQNEAQLDKSGLPSDRFFAERPEGSVSTLKIQRTQQEDSAVYLCASSLAGAQGPRPRLYGYTFGSGTRLTVV.

This clone occurred a few times. The V gene is TRBV5-1, the J gene TRBJ1-4, with 7 bases fitting TRBD1. V dropped 0 bases and J dropped 7; count of bases not matched to a gene: 6. The CDR3 sequence is 15 residues long. Per the germline V gene, CDR1 is SGHRS and CDR2 is YFSETQ. CDR3 region: CASSLEGGVSEKLFF. CDR3 nucleotide sequence: TGCGCCAGCAGCTTGGAAGGGGGCGTTAGTGAAAAACTGTTTTTT.

The V gene is TRBV7-9, the J gene TRBJ2-1; 10 bases are shared with TRBD1. CDR1 and CDR2 (germline): SEHNR, FQNEAQ (reference sequence). V shed 6 bases, J shed 5 bases, and the junction held 10 bases outside the gene matches. This CDR3 has 16 amino acids. DNA of the CDR3: TGTGCCAGCAGTCCCTTGGGACAGGGGTGGAACAATGAGCAGTTCTTC. As protein: CASSPLGQGWNNEQFF.

This clone turned up a few times. The V gene is TRBV10-1, the J gene TRBJ1-3; possibly TRBD1 for D (5 bases). The germline gives CDR1 WNHNN, CDR2 SYGVQD (reference sequence). This CDR3 is 13 amino acids long. Trimming pared 6 bases from V and 4 bases from J, leaving 10 bases between. CDR3 residues: CASSEYRGNTIYF. Written as DNA, the CDR3 is TGCGCCAGCAGCGAATACAGGGGAAACACCATATATTTT.

The CDR3 loop reads CASSRLAGGLRSGANVLTF. In DNA form, the CDR3 reads TGTGCCAGCAGCCGGCTAGCGGGGGGCCTGCGCTCTGGGGCCAACGTCCTGACTTTC. The chain has TRBV7-8 and TRBJ2-6; 11 nucleotides match TRBD2. The germline V gene encodes CDR1 SGHVS and CDR2 FQNEAQ. The CDR3 totals 19 residues. V lost 5 bases and J lost 0; bases outside the gene matches: 9.

DNA for the CDR3: TGTGCCAGCAGCTTAGGGGCGGGACACACTGAAGCTTTCTTT. Translation gives CASSLGAGHTEAFF. The V call is TRBV7-8, the J call TRBJ1-1; a possible D gene is TRBD1 (5 bases). Germline V gives CDR1 SGHVS, CDR2 FQNEAQ. V was pared by 1 base and J by 3 bases, with 9 bases between. The CDR3 consists of 14 residues.

The V gene is TRBV27, the J gene TRBJ2-7, with TRBD1 matching over 8 bases. Trimming at V came to 5 bases and at J to 4 bases, leaving 7 bases not matched to a gene. Germline loops: CDR1 MNHEY, CDR2 SMNVEV (reference sequence). The length of the CDR3 is 14 residues. As DNA, the CDR3 is TGTGCCAGCAGTCAACGGACAGGGTGGTACGAGCAGTACTTC. This sequence encodes CASSQRTGWYEQYF.

The chain uses TRBV10-1 and TRBJ2-7, with 8 bases lining up with TRBD2. Germline V gene data show CDR1 as WNHNN and CDR2 as SYGVQD (reference sequence). This CDR3 spans 13 amino acids. J gave up 7 bases and V 6 bases, and 8 bases lay outside the gene matches. CDR3 sequence: CASSETSAAEQYF. The DNA of the CDR3 is TGCGCCAGCAGCGAGACTAGCGCGGCTGAGCAGTACTTC.

This chain links TRBV4-3 with TRBJ2-3, with TRBD2 matching over 9 bases. The CDR3 extends over 19 amino acids. The V segment lost 0 bases and the J segment 4 bases; nucleotides outside the gene matches: 14. Germline CDR1 and CDR2: LGHNA and YSLEER. The CDR3, as DNA: TGCGCCAGCAGCCAAGAGGGCCCCCTAGCGGGGTCTAGGGCAGATACGCAGTATTTT. Its protein is CASSQEGPLAGSRADTQYF.

Details on this clone: This CDR3 is also generated by other DNA sequences in the sample. The chain joins TRBV5-6 to TRBJ1-1; D is possibly TRBD1 (6 bases). The V gene lost 0 bases and the J gene lost 7 bases, with 13 bases spanning the gap. CDR3 length equals 14 residues. Germline V gives CDR1 SGHDT, CDR2 YYEEEE. CDR3 sequence: CASSLGGRTGEAFF. CDR3 nucleotides: TGTGCCAGCAGCTTGGGGGGGCGCACGGGTGAAGCTTTCTTT. The full variable domain, with the rest looked up from reference TRBV5-6 and TRBJ1-1, is DAGVTQSPTHLIKTRGQQVTLRCSPKSGHDTVSWYQQALGQGPQFIFQYYEEEERQRGNFPDRFSGHQFPNYSSELNVNALLLGDSALYLCASSLGGRTGEAFFGQGTRLTVV.

Ten or more counts support this clone. V usage is TRBV7-3 and J usage is TRBJ2-2; TRBD2 agrees at 11 bases. V gave up 4 bases and J gave up 4 bases; unmatched junction bases: 5. The germline gives CDR1 SGHTA, CDR2 FQGTGA. The CDR3 has 16 residues. The CDR3 region is CASSSGTSGLTGELFF. In nucleotides, the CDR3 is TGTGCCAGCAGCTCGGGGACTAGCGGCCTCACCGGGGAGCTGTTTTTT.